This is a list of T cell receptor beta chains from one sample in a study of CD4 and CD8 cells across lung adenocarcinoma regions. MiXCR, applied by TCRdb to the PCR reads, yields one record per CDR3 protein. The data show 8,200 or so distinct CDR3 sequences, less than 70% seen once. The sequenced sample consisted of CD8+ T cells from the center of a lung tumor. Receptors were obtained from a female donor with lung adenocarcinoma. The CD4 and CD8 labels of this study may be unreliable. The CDR3 runs from the conserved cysteine through the conserved F or W. D genes are given only for firm matches.

v_gene: TRBV19; d_gene: -; j_gene: TRBJ2-7; CDR3aa: CASSTSARYEQYF
v_gene: TRBV7-8; d_gene: -; j_gene: TRBJ2-7; CDR3aa: CASTLLRIERSYEQYF
v_gene: TRBV6-1; d_gene: -; j_gene: TRBJ1-3; CDR3aa: CASSPTRSGNTLYF
v_gene: TRBV7-3; d_gene: TRBD2; j_gene: TRBJ2-1; CDR3aa: CASSPPPPSGSLNEQFF
v_gene: TRBV6-4; d_gene: -; j_gene: -; CDR3aa: CASSDPMSTDTQYF
v_gene: TRBV7-2; d_gene: -; j_gene: TRBJ2-1; CDR3aa: CASPWVGSPDTQFF
v_gene: TRBV27; d_gene: -; j_gene: TRBJ2-7; CDR3aa: CASSLALSYEQYF
v_gene: TRBV7-2; d_gene: TRBD2; j_gene: TRBJ2-5; CDR3aa: CASSPGLAEGSGQYF
v_gene: TRBV6-1; d_gene: -; j_gene: TRBJ2-4; CDR3aa: CATGRGAKNTQYF
v_gene: TRBV7-3; d_gene: -; j_gene: TRBJ2-3; CDR3aa: CASSWKEAETQYF
v_gene: TRBV4-2; d_gene: TRBD2; j_gene: -; CDR3aa: CASSHLSGSGYEQFF
v_gene: TRBV6-1; d_gene: -; j_gene: TRBJ2-3; CDR3aa: CASSPNSDTQYF
v_gene: TRBV10-3; d_gene: TRBD2; j_gene: TRBJ2-1; CDR3aa: CAGGGGGVLPDTQYF